These 28 T cell receptor beta chains originate from one sample sequenced in a study of blood T cell repertoires in COVID-19. The repertoire was sequenced with immunoSEQ multiplex PCR; TCRdb's copy has only in-frame clones and lacks some. This table has approximately 230,000 clones, 70% to 90% appearing once. Input material: peripheral blood. These receptors all stem from a man aged 18 to 29 with active or convalescent COVID-19.

J is TRBJ1-2 and V is TRBV15; TRBD1 is a possible D gene (5 bases). Deletions cut 5 bases from V and 5 bases from J, with 15 bases between. This CDR3 comprises 14 residues. Germline V lookup: CDR1 LNHNV, CDR2 YYDKDF (reference sequence). CDR3 bases: TGTGCCACCAGCTCAAGGGGCACGCCTTATGGCTACACCTTC. Its translation: CATSSRGTPYGYTF.

The J gene is TRBJ1-6, the V gene TRBV27; 8 positions match TRBD1. The CDR3 has 15 residues. Germline V gene data show CDR1 as MNHEY and CDR2 as SMNVEV (reference sequence). V was clipped by 6 bases and J by 4 bases; unmatched bases: 5. In DNA, the CDR3 is TGTGCCAGCAGCCCCGGGACAGGTTATAATTCACCCCTCCACTTT. This encodes CASSPGTGYNSPLHF.

V usage is TRBV7-2 and J usage is TRBJ1-2; the match to TRBD1 covers 7 bases. The CDR3 sequence is 15 residues long. V trimming: 4 bases; J trimming: 5 bases; junction bases outside the gene matches: 10. Germline CDR1 SGHTA, CDR2 FQGNSA. CDR3 sequence (DNA): TGTGCCAGCAGCTCGGGGACAGAGATCCAATATGGCTACACCTTC. The encoded protein is CASSSGTEIQYGYTF. The full variable domain, its missing parts supplied by reference TRBV7-2 and TRBJ1-2, is GAGVSQSPSNKVTEKGKDVELRCDPISGHTALYWYRQSLGQGLEFLIYFQGNSAPDKSGLPSDRFSAERTGGSVSTLTIQRTQQEDSAVYLCASSSGTEIQYGYTFGSGTRLTVV.

V is TRBV27 and J is TRBJ2-2; the D gene is possibly TRBD1 (6 bases). This CDR3 contains 15 residues. Trimming left V 3 bases short and J 4 bases short, with 12 bases between. Germline V gene lookup returns CDR1 MNHEY and CDR2 SMNVEV (reference sequence). CDR3 amino acids: CASSLVAGVTGELFF. The CDR3 nucleotides read TGTGCCAGCAGTTTGGTGGCAGGGGTCACCGGGGAGCTGTTTTTT.

J is TRBJ2-5 and V is TRBV7-8; TRBD2 might be the D (5 bases). The CDR3 is 10 residues long. Deletions cut 8 bases from V and 7 bases from J, with 8 bases between. Germline assignment: CDR1 SGHVS and CDR2 FQNEAQ. The CDR3, as DNA: TGTGCCAGCTCCGGAGGGACCCAGTACTTC. Translation gives CASSGGTQYF.

This chain uses TRBV25-1 with TRBJ2-3; TRBD1 agrees at 9 bases. CDR1 MGHDK and CDR2 SYGVNS come from the germline V gene. Trimming removed 8 bases from V and 3 bases from J; junction bases left unmatched: 6. CDR3 length: 14 amino acids. The CDR3 DNA reads as TGTGCCAGCTCCTTGACAGGGGGGACAGATACGCAGTATTTT. Amino acid sequence: CASSLTGGTDTQYF.

This clone showed up just once. The chain links TRBV5-1 to TRBJ1-5; TRBD1 is a possible D gene (5 bases). CDR1 is SGHRS, CDR2 YFSETQ, per germline. V was cut by 0 bases and J by 6 bases, with 13 bases left in between. This CDR3 is built from 15 residues. The CDR3 reads CASSLVAGSGQPQHF. The CDR3 bases are TGCGCCAGCAGCTTGGTTGCAGGGTCGGGTCAGCCCCAGCATTTT.

V and J are TRBV27 and TRBJ1-1; no definite D call. The CDR3 length is 12 residues. CDR1 and CDR2 (germline): MNHEY, SMNVEV (reference sequence). Deletions cut 5 bases from V and 2 bases from J, with 6 bases between. The CDR3 bases are TGTGCCAGCAGTGGGCCAAACACTGAAGCTTTCTTT. The encoded protein is CASSGPNTEAFF.

The chain joins TRBV6-2 or TRBV6-3 to TRBJ2-3, with 7 bases lining up with TRBD2. Per the germline V gene, CDR1 is MNHEY and CDR2 is SVGEGT. The J segment lost 4 bases and the V segment lost 5 bases, leaving 6 bases of the junction unmatched. The CDR3 runs 14 residues. The DNA of the CDR3 is TGTGCCAGCAGTGTAACGGGAGGACCAGATACGCAGTATTTT. Translated, it gives CASSVTGGPDTQYF.

The V gene is TRBV27, the J gene TRBJ2-2, with 7 bases lining up with TRBD2. Germline V CDR1 and CDR2: MNHEY, SMNVEV (reference sequence). The CDR3 length is 15 residues. The ends lost 2 bases at V and 2 bases at J; junction bases unmatched: 2. CDR3: CASSLRGLNTGELFF. The CDR3 DNA is TGTGCCAGCAGTTTACGGGGACTAAACACCGGGGAGCTGTTTTTT.

This clone was observed a single time. The genes are TRBV29-1 and TRBJ2-7; 11 nucleotides line up with TRBD2. The CDR3 totals 14 residues. Unmatched junction bases numbered 2, after V lost 2 bases and J lost 2 bases. Germline V gives CDR1 SQVTM, CDR2 ANQGSEA. The CDR3, as DNA: TGCAGCGTTGAACTAGCGGGGGGAGCCTACGAGCAGTACTTC. It translates to CSVELAGGAYEQYF.

This sequence joins TRBV30 and TRBJ1-2; 7 nucleotides agree with TRBD1. The ends lost 3 bases at V and 2 bases at J; junction bases unmatched: 9. This CDR3 has 15 residues. Germline V gives CDR1 GTSNPN, CDR2 SVGIG (reference sequence). The CDR3 region is CAWSPKTTGNYGYTF. The DNA of the CDR3 is TGTGCCTGGAGCCCTAAAACGACAGGGAACTATGGCTACACCTTC.

The rearrangement links TRBV15 to TRBJ1-6; D is uncertain. V was shortened by 0 bases and J by 0 bases, with 9 bases between the two germline ends. The CDR3 extends over 17 amino acids. CDR1 and CDR2 from the germline V gene are LNHNV and YYDKDF (reference sequence). The CDR3 reads CATSRDAVSSYNSPLHF. The CDR3 coding sequence is TGTGCCACCAGCAGAGATGCTGTTAGCTCCTATAATTCACCCCTCCACTTT.

The chain links TRBV7-9 to TRBJ2-3; a weak D match, TRBD2 (5 bases). CDR1 is SEHNR, CDR2 FQNEAQ, per germline (reference sequence). The CDR3 is 17 amino acids. The ends were cut back, 5 bases at V and 0 bases at J, with 18 bases in the middle. In nucleotides, the CDR3 is TGTGCCAGCAGCCTGGGTGGCGAGGGCACTAGCACAGATACGCAGTATTTT. Encoded protein: CASSLGGEGTSTDTQYF.

The chain uses TRBV28 and TRBJ2-1; 7 bases map to TRBD2. This CDR3 is built from 16 residues. Germline V gene lookup returns CDR1 MDHEN and CDR2 SYDVKM. V trimming: 5 bases; J trimming: 3 bases; junction bases outside the gene matches: 10. The DNA of the CDR3 is TGTGCCAGCAGTCCCTCGGGACTACACAGCTACAATGAGCAGTTCTTC. Translated: CASSPSGLHSYNEQFF.

This clone was seen at least ten times. V and J are TRBV7-2 and TRBJ1-1; TRBD1 might be the D (5 bases). Germline V lookup: CDR1 SGHTA, CDR2 FQGNSA. The CDR3 has 12 residues. Trimming took off 4 bases at V and 8 bases at J, with 11 bases between the two ends. In DNA form, the CDR3 reads TGTGCCAGCAGCTCCCCCGGGGGAGAAGCTTTCTTT. Encoded protein: CASSSPGGEAFF.

The table lists this clone with a count of one. The CDR3 is CASSPDRVVEQFF. CDR3 bases: TGTGCCAGCAGTCCGGACAGGGTAGTTGAGCAGTTCTTC. The chain joins TRBV14 to TRBJ2-1; 8 bases are a match to TRBD1. This CDR3 comprises 13 residues. Trimming at V came to 6 bases and at J to 9 bases, leaving 7 bases not matched to a gene. Germline V lookup: CDR1 SGHDN, CDR2 FVKESK.

The CDR3 sequence: CASSQLPAYNEQFF. CDR3 in DNA: TGCGCCAGCAGCCAACTACCGGCCTACAATGAGCAGTTCTTC. V is TRBV4-3 and J is TRBJ2-1, with D hard to call. This CDR3 region has 14 residues. From germline, CDR1 is LGHNA and CDR2 YSLEER. The V end was cut by 2 bases, the J end by 2 bases, with 7 bases between.

The V call is TRBV4-1, the J call TRBJ2-7; perhaps TRBD2 as D (5 bases). The CDR3 has 15 amino acids. V was trimmed by 1 base and J by 2 bases, leaving 12 bases between them. Germline V gene lookup returns CDR1 MGHRA and CDR2 YSYEKL. CDR3 sequence reads: CASSQGERSPYEQYF. The CDR3 bases are TGCGCCAGCAGCCAAGGGGAGCGGTCGCCCTACGAGCAGTACTTC.

The rearrangement joins TRBV25-1 to TRBJ1-4; no definite D call. From germline, CDR1 is MGHDK and CDR2 SYGVNS. V was pared by 3 bases and J by 5 bases, with 13 bases between. The CDR3 contains 15 residues. CDR3 sequence: CASSDSQAWNEKLFF. The CDR3 DNA reads TGTGCCAGCAGTGATTCCCAGGCATGGAATGAAAAACTGTTTTTT.

The rearrangement uses TRBV2 and TRBJ1-5; D is unclear. CDR3 size: 14 residues. V was pared by 1 base and J by 5 bases, with 9 bases between. CDR1 SNHLY and CDR2 FYNNEI come from the germline V gene. The CDR3 region is CASSEGQIDQPQHF. For the CDR3, the DNA is TGTGCCAGCAGTGAAGGGCAAATCGATCAGCCCCAGCATTTT.

The CDR3 here is CASSGGAEQFF. CDR3 sequence (DNA): TGTGCCAGCAGTGGGGGGGCGGAGCAGTTCTTC. The chain combines TRBV12-3 or TRBV12-4 with TRBJ2-1; a weak D match, TRBD2 (7 bases). There are 11 residues in the CDR3. V lost 5 bases to trimming and J lost 10 bases, with 9 bases between them.

This chain uses TRBV9 with TRBJ2-5, with 10 nucleotides matching TRBD1. The CDR3 runs to 15 residues. Germline CDR1 is SGDLS and CDR2 is YYNGEE. J gave up 5 bases and V 2 bases, and 6 bases lay outside the gene matches. CDR3 region: CASSVRQGAVETQYF. In DNA, the CDR3 is TGTGCCAGCAGCGTCAGACAGGGGGCGGTGGAGACCCAGTACTTC.

CDR3: CSVPTGEVWSYEQYF. In DNA form, the CDR3 reads TGCAGCGTTCCTACAGGGGAGGTTTGGTCCTACGAGCAGTACTTC. The chain combines TRBV29-1 with TRBJ2-7, with a weak D call TRBD1 (7 bases). Germline V gene data show CDR1 as SQVTM and CDR2 as ANQGSEA. The CDR3 length is 15 residues. Between the trimmed V and J ends, which lost 5 bases and 1 base, there was a span of 18 bases.

The chain combines TRBV25-1 with TRBJ1-2; D is possibly TRBD1 (5 bases). The CDR3 loop spans 13 amino acids. V dropped 2 bases and J dropped 6 bases, with 10 bases sitting between them. Germline values: CDR1 MGHDK, CDR2 SYGVNS. The CDR3 nucleotides are TGTGCCAGCAGTGAAGCAGGGAGGGATGGCTACACCTTC. It yields the protein CASSEAGRDGYTF.

The chain couples TRBV6-6 to TRBJ2-7; 8 bases match TRBD1. CDR3 length equals 12 residues. Germline CDR1 and CDR2: MNHNY and SVGAGI (reference sequence). V shed 9 bases, J shed 3 bases, and the junction held 4 bases outside the gene matches. The CDR3 DNA reads TGTGCCAGTTTGGGGACAGGCTACGAGCAGTACTTC. Translation gives CASLGTGYEQYF.

The CDR3, as DNA: TGTGCCAGCAGCTCCGTTTCGGGACAGCGGGGCTACACCTTC. This encodes CASSSVSGQRGYTF. The J gene is TRBJ1-2, the V gene TRBV7-2, with 7 positions matching TRBD1. The CDR3 is 14 amino acids. J gave up 8 bases and V 4 bases, and 10 bases lay outside the gene matches. From germline, CDR1 is SGHTA and CDR2 FQGNSA.

The chain joins TRBV19 to TRBJ1-2; the match to TRBD1 covers 7 bases. Trimming took 4 bases from V and 4 from J; bases not matched to a gene: 12. The CDR3 is made up of 16 amino acids. Looked up from germline, CDR1 is LNHDA and CDR2 is SQIVND (reference sequence). CDR3 DNA: TGTGCCAGTAGTACCCACCGGGCGGGACAGACCTATGGCTACACCTTC. It specifies CASSTHRAGQTYGYTF.